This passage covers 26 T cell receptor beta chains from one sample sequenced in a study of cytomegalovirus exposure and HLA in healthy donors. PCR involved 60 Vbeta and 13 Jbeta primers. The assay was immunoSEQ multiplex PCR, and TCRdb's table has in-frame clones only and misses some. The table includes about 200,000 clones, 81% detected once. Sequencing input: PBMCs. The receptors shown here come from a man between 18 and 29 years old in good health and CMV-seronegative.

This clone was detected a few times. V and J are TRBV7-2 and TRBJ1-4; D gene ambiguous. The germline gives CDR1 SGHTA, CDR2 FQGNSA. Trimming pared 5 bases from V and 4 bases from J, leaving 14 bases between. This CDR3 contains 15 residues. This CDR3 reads CASSPRTGNNEKLFF. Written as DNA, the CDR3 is TGTGCCAGCAGCCCTAGGACCGGGAATAATGAAAAACTGTTTTTT.

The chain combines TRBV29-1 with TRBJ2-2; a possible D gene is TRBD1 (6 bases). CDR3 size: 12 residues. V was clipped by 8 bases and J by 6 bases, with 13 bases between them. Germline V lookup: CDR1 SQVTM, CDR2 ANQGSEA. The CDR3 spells CSIPGDAGELFF. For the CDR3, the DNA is TGCAGCATTCCAGGGGACGCCGGGGAGCTGTTTTTT.

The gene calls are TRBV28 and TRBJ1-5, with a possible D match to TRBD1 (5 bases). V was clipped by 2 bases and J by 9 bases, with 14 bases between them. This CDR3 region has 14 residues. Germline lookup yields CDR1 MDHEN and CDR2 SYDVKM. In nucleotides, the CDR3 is TGTGCCAGCAGTTTAGGCAGGGATCGGCCGCCCCAGCATTTT. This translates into CASSLGRDRPPQHF.

The CDR3 DNA follows: TGTGCCAGCAGCTTTACAGGGGGCTATGGCTACACCTTC. Protein: CASSFTGGYGYTF. The chain employs TRBV5-4 and TRBJ1-2; 8 nucleotides align to TRBD1. V lost 2 bases to trimming and J lost 4 bases; unmatched junction nucleotides: 1. This CDR3 contains 13 residues. Germline CDR1 reads SGHNT; CDR2 reads YYREEE (reference sequence).

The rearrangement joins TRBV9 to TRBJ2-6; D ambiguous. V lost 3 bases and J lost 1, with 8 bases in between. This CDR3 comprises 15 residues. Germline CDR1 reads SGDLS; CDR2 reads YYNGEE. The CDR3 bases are TGTGCCAGCAGCGCTCTGCGTTCTGGGGCCAACGTCCTGACTTTC. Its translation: CASSALRSGANVLTF.

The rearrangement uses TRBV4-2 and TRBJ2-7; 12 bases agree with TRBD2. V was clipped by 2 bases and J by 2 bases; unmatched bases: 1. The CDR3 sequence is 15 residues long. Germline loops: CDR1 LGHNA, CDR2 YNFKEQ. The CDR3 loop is CASSQWTSGAYEQYF. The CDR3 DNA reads TGTGCCAGCAGCCAATGGACTAGCGGGGCCTACGAGCAGTACTTC.

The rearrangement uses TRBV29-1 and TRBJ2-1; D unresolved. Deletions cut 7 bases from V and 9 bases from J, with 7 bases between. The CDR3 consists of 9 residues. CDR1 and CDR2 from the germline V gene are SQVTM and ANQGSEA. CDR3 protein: CSAEFEQFF. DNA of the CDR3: TGCAGCGCCGAGTTTGAGCAGTTCTTC.

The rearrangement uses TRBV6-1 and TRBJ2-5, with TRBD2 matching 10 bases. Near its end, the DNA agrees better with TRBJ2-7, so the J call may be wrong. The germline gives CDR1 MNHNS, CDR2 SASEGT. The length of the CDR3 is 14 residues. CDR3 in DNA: TGTGCCAGCAGACCTAGCGGGGGACTCTACGAGCAGTACTTC. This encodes CASRPSGGLYEQYF.

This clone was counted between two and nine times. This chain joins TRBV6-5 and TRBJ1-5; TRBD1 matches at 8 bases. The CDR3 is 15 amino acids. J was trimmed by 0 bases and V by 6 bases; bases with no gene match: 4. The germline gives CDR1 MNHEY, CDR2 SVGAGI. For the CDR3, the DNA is TGTGCCAGCAGCCGGGACAGGTATAGCAATCAGCCCCAGCATTTT. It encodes CASSRDRYSNQPQHF.

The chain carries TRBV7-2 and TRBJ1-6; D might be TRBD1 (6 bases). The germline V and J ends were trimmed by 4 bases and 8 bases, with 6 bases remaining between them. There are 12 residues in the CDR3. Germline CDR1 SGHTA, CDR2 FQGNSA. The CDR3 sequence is CASSYRDSPLHF. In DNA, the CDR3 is TGTGCCAGCAGCTACAGGGATTCACCCCTCCACTTT.

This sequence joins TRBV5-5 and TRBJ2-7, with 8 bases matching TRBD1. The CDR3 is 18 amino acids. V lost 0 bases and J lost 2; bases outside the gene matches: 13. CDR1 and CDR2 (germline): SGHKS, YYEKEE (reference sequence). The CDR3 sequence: CASSLVGGTGYNPYEQYF. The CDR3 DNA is TGTGCCAGCAGCTTGGTAGGAGGGACAGGATATAACCCCTACGAGCAGTACTTC.

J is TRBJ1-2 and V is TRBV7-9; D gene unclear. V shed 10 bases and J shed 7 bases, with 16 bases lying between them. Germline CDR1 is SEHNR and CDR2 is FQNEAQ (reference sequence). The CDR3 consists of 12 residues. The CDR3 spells CAIRGDQLGYTF. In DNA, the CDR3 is TGTGCCATCCGCGGCGACCAGCTTGGCTACACCTTC.

As DNA, the CDR3 is TGTGCCTGGAGTGTCGGGACTAGGCCCATTCAGTACTTC. This gives the protein CAWSVGTRPIQYF. The chain carries TRBV30 and TRBJ2-4, with 8 positions matching TRBD2. CDR1 and CDR2 (germline): GTSNPN, SVGIG (reference sequence). The CDR3 covers 13 residues. Trimming removed 0 bases from V and 9 bases from J; junction bases left unmatched: 4.

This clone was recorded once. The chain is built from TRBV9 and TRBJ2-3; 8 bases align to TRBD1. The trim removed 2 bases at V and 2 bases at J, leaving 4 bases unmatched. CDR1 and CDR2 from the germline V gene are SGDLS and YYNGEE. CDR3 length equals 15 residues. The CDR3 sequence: CASSVQDRATDTQYF. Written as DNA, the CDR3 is TGTGCCAGCAGCGTCCAGGACAGGGCCACAGATACGCAGTATTTT.

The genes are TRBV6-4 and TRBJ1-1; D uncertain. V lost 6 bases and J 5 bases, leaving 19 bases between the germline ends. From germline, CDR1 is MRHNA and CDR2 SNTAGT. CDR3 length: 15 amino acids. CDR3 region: CASSRGSSGVTEAFF. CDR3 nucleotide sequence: TGTGCCAGCAGCAGAGGGTCGTCCGGAGTAACTGAAGCTTTCTTT.

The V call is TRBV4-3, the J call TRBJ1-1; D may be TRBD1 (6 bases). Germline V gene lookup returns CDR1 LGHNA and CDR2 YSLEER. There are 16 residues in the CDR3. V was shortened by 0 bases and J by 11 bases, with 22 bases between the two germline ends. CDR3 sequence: CASSQEARLGAARAFF. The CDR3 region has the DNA TGCGCCAGCAGCCAAGAAGCCAGACTGGGGGCGGCTAGGGCTTTCTTT.

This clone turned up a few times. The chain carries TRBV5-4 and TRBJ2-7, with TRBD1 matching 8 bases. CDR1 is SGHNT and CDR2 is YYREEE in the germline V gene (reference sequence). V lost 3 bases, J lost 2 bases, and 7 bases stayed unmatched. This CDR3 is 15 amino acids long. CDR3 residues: CASSSAGTGTYEQYF. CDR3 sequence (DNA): TGTGCCAGCAGCTCCGCCGGGACAGGCACCTACGAGCAGTACTTC.

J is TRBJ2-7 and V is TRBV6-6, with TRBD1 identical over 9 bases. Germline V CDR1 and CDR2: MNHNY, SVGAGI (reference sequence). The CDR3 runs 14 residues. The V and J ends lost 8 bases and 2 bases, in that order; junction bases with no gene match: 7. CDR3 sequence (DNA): TGTGCCAGCGAGGCGACAGGGGGGACCTACGAGCAGTACTTC. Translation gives CASEATGGTYEQYF.

Written as DNA, the CDR3 is TGTGCCAGCAAGGGGCAGGGGCAAGAGACCCAGTACTTC. Protein: CASKGQGQETQYF. The chain employs TRBV6-5 and TRBJ2-5; possibly TRBD1 for D (6 bases). This CDR3 is built from 13 residues. V was pared by 7 bases and J by 2 bases, with 11 bases between. CDR1 is MNHEY and CDR2 is SVGAGI in the germline V gene.

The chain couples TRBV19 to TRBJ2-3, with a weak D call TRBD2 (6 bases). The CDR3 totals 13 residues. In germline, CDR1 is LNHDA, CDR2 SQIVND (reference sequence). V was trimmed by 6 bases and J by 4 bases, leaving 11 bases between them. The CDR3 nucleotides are TGTGCCAGTAGCGGGAGAAGGGCAGATACGCAGTATTTT. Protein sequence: CASSGRRADTQYF.

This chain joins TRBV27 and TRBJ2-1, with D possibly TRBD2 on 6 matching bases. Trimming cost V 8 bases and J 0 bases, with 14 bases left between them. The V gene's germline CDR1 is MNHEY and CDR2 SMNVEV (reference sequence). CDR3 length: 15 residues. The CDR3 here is CASVGDWDSYNEQFF. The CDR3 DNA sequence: TGTGCCAGCGTGGGGGACTGGGACTCCTACAATGAGCAGTTCTTC.

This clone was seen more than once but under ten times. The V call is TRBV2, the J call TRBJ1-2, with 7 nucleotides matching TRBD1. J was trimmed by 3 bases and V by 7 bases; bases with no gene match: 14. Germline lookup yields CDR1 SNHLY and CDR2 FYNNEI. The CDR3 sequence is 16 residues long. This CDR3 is CASTTPTGQKDYGYTF. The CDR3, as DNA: TGTGCCAGCACCACCCCTACGGGACAGAAAGACTATGGCTACACCTTC.

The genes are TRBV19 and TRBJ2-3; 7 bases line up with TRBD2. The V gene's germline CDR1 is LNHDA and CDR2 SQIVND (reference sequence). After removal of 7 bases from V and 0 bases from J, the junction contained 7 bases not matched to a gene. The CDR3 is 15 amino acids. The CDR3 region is CASMMGEGSTDTQYF. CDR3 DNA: TGTGCCAGTATGATGGGGGAGGGTAGCACAGATACGCAGTATTTT.

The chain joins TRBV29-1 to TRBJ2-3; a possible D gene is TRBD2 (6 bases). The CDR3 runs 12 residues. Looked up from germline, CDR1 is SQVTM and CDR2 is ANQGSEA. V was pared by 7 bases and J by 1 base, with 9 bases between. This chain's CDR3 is CSAGGGTDTQYF. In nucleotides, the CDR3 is TGCAGCGCCGGCGGGGGCACAGATACGCAGTATTTT.

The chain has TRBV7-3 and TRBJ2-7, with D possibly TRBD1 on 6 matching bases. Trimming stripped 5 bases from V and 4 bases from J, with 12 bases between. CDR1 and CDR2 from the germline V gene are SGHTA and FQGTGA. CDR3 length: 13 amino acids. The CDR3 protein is CASSAGTHYEQYF. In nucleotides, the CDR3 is TGTGCCAGCAGCGCCGGGACACATTACGAGCAGTACTTC.

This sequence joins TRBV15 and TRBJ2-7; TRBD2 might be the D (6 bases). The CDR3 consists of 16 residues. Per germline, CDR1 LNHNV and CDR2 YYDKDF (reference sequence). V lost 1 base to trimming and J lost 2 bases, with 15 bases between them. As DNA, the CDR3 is TGTGCCACCAGCAGAGGTAGGGCAGGCGGGACCTACGAGCAGTACTTC. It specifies CATSRGRAGGTYEQYF.